These 12 T cell receptor beta chains were sequenced from one sample in a study of a mutant IDH1 vaccine in newly diagnosed glioma. Specified time point: baseline, week 1 (first vaccination visit). Treatment denoted: pre-vaccination baseline after standard-of-care therapy. TCRdb keeps only in-frame clones here, not all; method: immunoSEQ multiplex PCR. There are about 16,000 clones in the sample; around 95% occur only once, and over 3% lies in the top ten. The material was peripheral blood mononuclear cells (PBMCs), obtained from a glioma patient treated with radiotherapy, temozolomide or both. These receptor sequences come from a woman between 18 and 29 years old with glioma. Some clones in this sample may be carry-over from other donors' samples.

The V gene is TRBV7-2, the J gene TRBJ1-1, with D unclear. The CDR3 has 14 amino acids. V gave up 6 bases and J gave up 11 bases, with 22 bases separating them. Germline V gene data show CDR1 as SGHTA and CDR2 as FQGNSA. In nucleotides, the CDR3 is TGTGCCAGCAGTACAAGGGCCCCAAGAGGAATGGCTTTCTTT. Translating gives CASSTRAPRGMAFF.

V usage is TRBV2 and J usage is TRBJ2-1; D call uncertain. The CDR3 is made up of 16 amino acids. Germline CDR1 is SNHLY and CDR2 is FYNNEI. Trimming stripped 2 bases from V and 0 bases from J, with 11 bases between. CDR3 nucleotides: TGTGCCAGCAGTGAAATTGGCGAAAGCTCCTACAATGAGCAGTTCTTC. This translates into CASSEIGESSYNEQFF.

The rearrangement uses TRBV2 and TRBJ2-7; 7 bases align to TRBD2. The junction had 7 bases not matched to a gene; V was cut back by 6 bases and J by 2 bases. Germline V gene data show CDR1 as SNHLY and CDR2 as FYNNEI. The CDR3 runs 14 residues. The CDR3 is CASRGEGGAYEQYF. CDR3 DNA sequence: TGTGCCAGCAGAGGGGAGGGTGGCGCCTACGAGCAGTACTTC.

V and J are TRBV6-5 and TRBJ1-2; perhaps TRBD1 as D (6 bases). Germline V gives CDR1 MNHEY, CDR2 SVGAGI. CDR3 size: 15 residues. V dropped 5 bases and J dropped 7 bases, with 20 bases sitting between them. The CDR3 reads CASSTTNRGAGGYTF. CDR3 bases: TGTGCCAGCAGTACCACAAATCGGGGGGCGGGTGGCTACACCTTC.

The chain has TRBV7-2 and TRBJ2-5; perhaps TRBD1 as D (7 bases). The CDR3 has 14 amino acids. Germline V CDR1 and CDR2: SGHTA, FQGNSA. V dropped 4 bases and J dropped 0 bases, with 9 bases sitting between them. The CDR3: CASSSRGDQETQYF. The CDR3 coding sequence is TGTGCCAGCAGCTCCAGGGGGGACCAAGAGACCCAGTACTTC. Filled out from reference TRBV7-2 and TRBJ2-5, the complete variable domain reads GAGVSQSPSNKVTEKGKDVELRCDPISGHTALYWYRQSLGQGLEFLIYFQGNSAPDKSGLPSDRFSAERTGGSVSTLTIQRTQQEDSAVYLCASSSRGDQETQYFGPGTRLLVL.

The chain recombines TRBV2 with TRBJ2-2; 8 nucleotides line up with TRBD1. V shed 7 bases and J 4 bases; nucleotides not matched to a gene: 14. This CDR3 spans 17 amino acids. The germline V gene has CDR1 SNHLY and CDR2 FYNNEI. This chain's CDR3 is CASTFSETGALTGELFF. The DNA of the CDR3 is TGTGCCAGCACCTTCTCTGAGACAGGGGCCCTCACCGGGGAGCTGTTTTTT.

The chain links TRBV7-4 to TRBJ1-1; D remains ambiguous. This CDR3 has 19 amino acids. The germline V and J ends were trimmed by 5 bases and 5 bases, with 30 bases remaining between them. Looked up from germline, CDR1 is SGHVT and CDR2 is SQSDAQ. The CDR3 spells CASSATPRAKGGIETEAFF. The DNA for the CDR3 is TGTGCCAGCAGCGCCACCCCCCGGGCTAAGGGTGGGATCGAGACTGAAGCTTTCTTT.

The V and J genes are TRBV5-1 and TRBJ1-1, with D possibly being TRBD1 (6 bases). From germline, CDR1 is SGHRS and CDR2 YFSETQ. Trimming pared 5 bases from V and 3 bases from J, leaving 14 bases between. The CDR3 consists of 14 residues. DNA of the CDR3: TGCGCCAGCAGTCCCGAAGGGGGGTACACTGAAGCTTTCTTT. This sequence encodes CASSPEGGYTEAFF.

The chain combines TRBV19 with TRBJ2-6; D gene uncertain. The CDR3 length is 14 residues. Germline CDR1 LNHDA, CDR2 SQIVND (reference sequence). Trimming stripped 6 bases from V and 3 bases from J, with 9 bases between. This CDR3 is CASSVKGGANVLTF. The CDR3, as DNA: TGTGCCAGTAGCGTTAAAGGTGGGGCCAACGTCCTGACTTTC.

The V gene is TRBV19, the J gene TRBJ2-7, with a weak D call TRBD2 (7 bases). The CDR3 contains 14 residues. Trimming cost V 8 bases and J 1 base, with 15 bases left between them. Looked up from germline, CDR1 is LNHDA and CDR2 is SQIVND (reference sequence). The CDR3: CASARGGHSYEQYF. The CDR3 DNA is TGTGCCAGTGCGAGGGGGGGACATTCCTACGAGCAGTACTTC.

The V call is TRBV15, the J call TRBJ2-1; TRBD2 matches 8 bases. J was trimmed by 7 bases and V by 0 bases; bases with no gene match: 5. This CDR3 is 15 amino acids long. Germline CDR1 and CDR2: LNHNV and YYDKDF (reference sequence). The CDR3 region has the DNA TGTGCCACCAGCAGAGATTCGCGGGAGGTTAATGAGCAGTTCTTC. It yields the protein CATSRDSREVNEQFF.

The J gene is TRBJ2-7, the V gene TRBV19; 7 bases map to TRBD1. Germline V gives CDR1 LNHDA, CDR2 SQIVND (reference sequence). V gave up 8 bases and J gave up 7 bases; unmatched junction bases: 14. CDR3 length: 14 residues. CDR3 sequence (DNA): TGTGCCAGTGCATCAGGGGGTAGAGGTGGTGAGCAGTACTTC. Its protein product is CASASGGRGGEQYF.